Below are 32 T cell receptor beta chains sequenced from a single sample in a study of T cell clonotyping in hematopoietic cell transplantation. Clones were sequenced by immunoSEQ multiplex PCR, and TCRdb holds only the in-frame ones, with some missing. This sample has 25,000 to 35,000 clones, with roughly three quarters found just once. Stated time point: recipient sample about 28 days before transplant, after cytoreduction. The sample in question was peripheral blood mononuclear cells, obtained before stem cell transplant. Source of these receptors: a man over 45 with myelodysplastic syndrome. Some clones in this sample may be carry-over from other donors' samples.

The genes are TRBV4-2 and TRBJ2-7, with D possibly being TRBD2 (6 bases). V was trimmed by 0 bases and J by 1 base, leaving 13 bases between them. CDR1 LGHNA and CDR2 YNFKEQ come from the germline V gene. CDR3 size: 16 residues. In DNA form, the CDR3 reads TGTGCCAGCAGCCAAGATGGGTCTAGCGTGTCCTACGAGCAGTACTTC. Its translation: CASSQDGSSVSYEQYF.

The genes are TRBV9 and TRBJ1-2; maybe TRBD1 (5 bases). The CDR3 is 14 residues long. Germline CDR1 is SGDLS and CDR2 is YYNGEE. V was shortened by 3 bases and J by 3 bases, with 12 bases between the two germline ends. CDR3 DNA: TGTGCCAGCAGCGATTCCAGGGACGACTATGGCTACACCTTC. It translates to CASSDSRDDYGYTF.

The CDR3 coding sequence is TGTGCCAGCACCCACCTCAGACAGCCCCAGCATTTT. Encoded protein: CASTHLRQPQHF. The chain uses TRBV28 and TRBJ1-5, with no clear D. Per the germline V gene, CDR1 is MDHEN and CDR2 is SYDVKM. The CDR3 has 12 residues. The germline V and J ends were trimmed by 7 bases and 7 bases, with 11 bases remaining between them. Based on the CDR3 plus reference TRBV28 and TRBJ1-5, the full variable domain is DVKVTQSSRYLVKRTGEKVFLECVQDMDHENMFWYRQDPGLGLRLIYFSYDVKMKEKGDIPEGYSVSREKKERFSLILESASTNQTSMYLCASTHLRQPQHFGDGTRLSIL.

The chain links TRBV7-9 to TRBJ2-6; tentatively, D is TRBD1 or TRBD2 (6 bases each). Trimming took 9 bases from V and 0 from J, leaving 12 bases between them. The CDR3 extends over 15 amino acids. CDR1 and CDR2 (germline): SEHNR, FQNEAQ (reference sequence). DNA for the CDR3: TGTGCCAGGGGGGGCAGGGACTCTGGGGCCAACGTCCTGACTTTC. Translated, it gives CARGGRDSGANVLTF.

CDR3 DNA sequence: TGTGCCTGGAGTTCTAATTTAGGACGGAACTATGGCTACACCTTC. It specifies CAWSSNLGRNYGYTF. The rearrangement links TRBV30 to TRBJ1-2; D not resolved. From germline, CDR1 is GTSNPN and CDR2 SVGIG (reference sequence). V was pared by 2 bases and J by 2 bases, with 15 bases between. CDR3 length: 15 residues.

The rearrangement joins TRBV30 to TRBJ2-7; D perhaps matches TRBD2 (6 bases). V lost 5 bases and J 4 bases, leaving 12 bases between the germline ends. CDR3 size: 12 residues. Germline CDR1 GTSNPN, CDR2 SVGIG (reference sequence). The CDR3 loop is CAWGRGVYEQYF. Written as DNA, the CDR3 is TGTGCCTGGGGACGCGGGGTATACGAGCAGTACTTC.

This clone showed up just once. The genes are TRBV6-5 and TRBJ2-7; a weak D match, TRBD2 (5 bases). With 4 bases removed from V and 0 bases from J, the gap between germline ends came to 16 bases. The germline V gene has CDR1 MNHEY and CDR2 SVGAGI. The CDR3 consists of 16 residues. CDR3 loop: CASSSPGEGSSYEQYF. In nucleotides, the CDR3 is TGTGCCAGCAGTTCACCAGGCGAGGGAAGCTCCTACGAGCAGTACTTC.

This chain links TRBV15 with TRBJ2-2; D may be TRBD1 or TRBD2 (5 bases each). V dropped 1 base and J dropped 5 bases, with 11 bases sitting between them. This CDR3 is built from 15 residues. Germline V gene sequence: CDR1 LNHNV, CDR2 YYDKDF (reference sequence). CDR3: CATSRVFEGTGELFF. CDR3 bases: TGTGCCACCAGCAGAGTGTTTGAGGGGACCGGGGAGCTGTTTTTT.

The J gene is TRBJ2-7, the V gene TRBV28, with no clear D. Germline V gene sequence: CDR1 MDHEN, CDR2 SYDVKM. This CDR3 is 12 amino acids long. V lost 8 bases and J 2 bases, leaving 10 bases between the germline ends. The CDR3 sequence: CASRYRTYEQYF. The DNA of the CDR3 is TGTGCCAGCCGGTACCGAACCTACGAGCAGTACTTC. The full variable domain, in which reference TRBV28 and TRBJ2-7 provide the parts outside the CDR3, is DVKVTQSSRYLVKRTGEKVFLECVQDMDHENMFWYRQDPGLGLRLIYFSYDVKMKEKGDIPEGYSVSREKKERFSLILESASTNQTSMYLCASRYRTYEQYFGPGTRLTVT.

This clone has only one observation. The J gene is TRBJ2-2, the V gene TRBV14; possibly TRBD2 for D (5 bases). The V end was cut by 0 bases, the J end by 1 base, with 18 bases between. The CDR3 runs to 19 residues. Germline CDR1 and CDR2: SGHDN and FVKESK. DNA of the CDR3: TGTGCCAGCAGCCAAGATGCTCTATCAGGACTGCAGAACACCGGGGAGCTGTTTTTT. Its translation is CASSQDALSGLQNTGELFF.

CDR3 protein: CASSSTTGQGEETQYF. DNA of the CDR3: TGTGCCAGCAGCTCAACTACTGGACAGGGGGAAGAGACCCAGTACTTC. The chain employs TRBV5-6 and TRBJ2-5; 10 bases line up with TRBD1. V dropped 3 bases and J dropped 3; count of bases not matched to a gene: 8. Germline V gives CDR1 SGHDT, CDR2 YYEEEE. The CDR3 spans 16 residues.

CDR3 DNA sequence: TGTGCCTGGAGTGTACCCCTGGGGACGGGGGAGCAGTACTTC. It encodes CAWSVPLGTGEQYF. V usage is TRBV30 and J usage is TRBJ2-7; D may match TRBD1 or TRBD2 (5 bases each). This CDR3 has 14 amino acids. V shed 0 bases and J shed 7 bases, with 16 bases lying between them. Germline V gene sequence: CDR1 GTSNPN, CDR2 SVGIG (reference sequence).

The J gene is TRBJ2-3, the V gene TRBV28; possibly TRBD2 for D (7 bases). Germline V gives CDR1 MDHEN, CDR2 SYDVKM. The V and J ends lost 5 bases and 3 bases respectively, with 9 bases between them. This CDR3 spans 13 amino acids. Here the CDR3 DNA reads TGTGCCAGCAGTAGCGGGACAACAGATACGCAGTATTTT. Protein product: CASSSGTTDTQYF.

The table lists this clone with a count of one. The chain carries TRBV11-2 and TRBJ2-7; the match to TRBD1 covers 9 bases. After removal of 3 bases from V and 2 bases from J, the junction contained 5 bases not matched to a gene. This CDR3 has 15 amino acids. Per the germline V gene, CDR1 is SGHAT and CDR2 is FQNNGV. CDR3 region: CASSFATGGPYEQYF. CDR3 coding DNA: TGTGCCAGCAGCTTTGCAACAGGGGGCCCCTACGAGCAGTACTTC. Complete variable domain (other parts from reference TRBV11-2 and TRBJ2-7): EAGVAQSPRYKIIEKRQSVAFWCNPISGHATLYWYQQILGQGPKLLIQFQNNGVVDDSQLPKDRFSAERLKGVDSTLKIQPAKLEDSAVYLCASSFATGGPYEQYFGPGTRLTVT.

The V call is TRBV28, the J call TRBJ1-1; the D gene is possibly TRBD1 (6 bases). The length of the CDR3 is 16 residues. The V end was cut by 2 bases, the J end by 9 bases, with 22 bases between. CDR1 and CDR2 from the germline V gene are MDHEN and SYDVKM. CDR3 bases: TGTGCCAGCAGTTTACGACAACAGGGTCCCGGTGGTCAAGCTTTCTTT. It specifies CASSLRQQGPGGQAFF.

The CDR3 protein is CASSHRGTENQLSPLHF. Here the CDR3 DNA reads TGCGCCAGCAGCCACCGAGGGACGGAGAACCAACTTTCACCCCTCCACTTT. The gene calls are TRBV4-3 and TRBJ1-6; possibly TRBD1 for D (5 bases). The CDR3 length is 17 residues. The V end was cut by 3 bases, the J end by 9 bases, with 21 bases between. The germline CDR1 and CDR2 sequences are LGHNA and YSLEER.

The V and J genes are TRBV20-1 and TRBJ2-4; D unresolved. V was cut by 3 bases and J by 5 bases, with 5 bases left in between. Germline V lookup: CDR1 DFQATT, CDR2 SNEGSKA (reference sequence). The CDR3 consists of 11 residues. CDR3 bases: TGCAGTGCTAGGAGTCAAAACATTCAGTACTTC. This gives the protein CSARSQNIQYF.

The chain recombines TRBV5-6 with TRBJ2-1; maybe TRBD2 (6 bases). Germline V gene data show CDR1 as SGHDT and CDR2 as YYEEEE. V was trimmed by 4 bases and J by 8 bases, leaving 13 bases between them. CDR3 length: 13 amino acids. The CDR3 DNA sequence: TGTGCCAGCAGCCCGGTGGGGGGAGATGAGCAGTTCTTC. It is translated as CASSPVGGDEQFF.

The chain combines TRBV28 with TRBJ1-5; D call uncertain. The CDR3 is 19 amino acids. CDR1 is MDHEN, CDR2 SYDVKM, per germline. The V end lost 1 base, the J end lost 4 bases, and 23 bases lay between the germline ends. For the CDR3, the DNA is TGTGCCAGCAGTTTATTTTTGCCGGAATTTTTTCCTCTTAATCAGCCCCAGCATTTT. Translated, it gives CASSLFLPEFFPLNQPQHF.

This clone was observed a handful of times. This chain uses TRBV19 with TRBJ1-1; possibly TRBD1 for D (5 bases). Germline loops: CDR1 LNHDA, CDR2 SQIVND (reference sequence). CDR3 length: 12 amino acids. Trimming pared 5 bases from V and 6 bases from J, leaving 10 bases between. The CDR3 DNA follows: TGTGCCAGTAGTGTTCAGGGAGCTGAAGCTTTCTTT. Its translation is CASSVQGAEAFF.

This clone was seen only a few times. As DNA, the CDR3 is TGTGCCTGGAGCGCTACAGGGGAAGTAGCGGGAGGGCCATGGGAGACCCAGTACTTC. This sequence encodes CAWSATGEVAGGPWETQYF. V is TRBV30 and J is TRBJ2-5, with TRBD2 identical over 11 bases. This CDR3 contains 19 residues. V trimming: 3 bases; J trimming: 5 bases; junction bases outside the gene matches: 20. Germline CDR1 is GTSNPN and CDR2 is SVGIG (reference sequence).

The rearrangement links TRBV23-1 to TRBJ1-1; 9 bases match TRBD1. TRBV23-1 is an ORF, with its function uncertain. V lost 4 bases and J lost 0; bases outside the gene matches: 21. This CDR3 is built from 21 residues. CDR3 nucleotides: TGCGCCAGCAGTCCTATCCGGGACAGGGTCATTCGGGACCTCATGAACACTGAAGCTTTCTTT. It is translated as CASSPIRDRVIRDLMNTEAFF.

This clone was found a few times. The chain uses TRBV9 and TRBJ1-2; D perhaps matches TRBD1 (5 bases). This CDR3 contains 15 residues. Germline V gene lookup returns CDR1 SGDLS and CDR2 YYNGEE. Trimming removed 4 bases at V and 8 bases at J, with 21 bases between. The CDR3 nucleotides are TGTGCCAGCAGCCCTGAGGGACGGACGGGATTCGGCTACACCTTC. Translated: CASSPEGRTGFGYTF.

The rearrangement uses TRBV30 and TRBJ1-1; unclear D gene. Per the germline V gene, CDR1 is GTSNPN and CDR2 is SVGIG (reference sequence). V shed 2 bases and J shed 6 bases, with 16 bases lying between them. This CDR3 region has 14 residues. CDR3 sequence (DNA): TGTGCCTGGAGTCCGTGGGTAGGGCCCTCTGAAGCTTTCTTT. Encoded protein: CAWSPWVGPSEAFF. The complete variable domain, with remaining parts taken from reference TRBV30 and TRBJ1-1, reads SQTIHQWPATLVQPVGSPLSLECTVEGTSNPNLYWYRQAAGRGLQLLFYSVGIGQISSEVPQNLSASRPQDRQFILSSKKLLLSDSGFYLCAWSPWVGPSEAFFGQGTRLTVV.

V is TRBV19 and J is TRBJ1-5, with D maybe TRBD1 (5 bases). Germline loops: CDR1 LNHDA, CDR2 SQIVND (reference sequence). Deletions cut 5 bases from V and 7 bases from J, with 12 bases between. The CDR3 has 13 residues. The DNA for the CDR3 is TGTGCCAGTAGTGGGGGAGAGGGCCAGCCCCAGCATTTT. Translation: CASSGGEGQPQHF. The entire variable domain, with the rest obtained from reference TRBV19 and TRBJ1-5, is as follows: DGGITQSPKYLFRKEGQNVTLSCEQNLNHDAMYWYRQDPGQGLRLIYYSQIVNDFQKGDIAEGYSVSREKKESFPLTVTSAQKNPTAFYLCASSGGEGQPQHFGDGTRLSIL.

V and J are TRBV28 and TRBJ1-4, with D hard to call. Between the trimmed V and J ends, which lost 6 bases and 0 bases, there was a span of 8 bases. This CDR3 spans 14 amino acids. CDR1 is MDHEN, CDR2 SYDVKM, per germline. CDR3 coding DNA: TGTGCCAGCAGCCTTCCTGCAACTAATGAAAAACTGTTTTTT. Its translation: CASSLPATNEKLFF.

This clone was seen just once. DNA of the CDR3: TGTGCCAGCATCGAGACAGAGACCCAGTACTTC. This sequence encodes CASIETETQYF. The chain is built from TRBV2 and TRBJ2-5, with D hard to call. Germline CDR1 and CDR2: SNHLY and FYNNEI. CDR3 length: 11 amino acids. Trimming removed 7 bases at V and 4 bases at J, with 7 bases between.

The rearrangement joins TRBV5-1 to TRBJ2-5; D unclear. The germline V gene encodes CDR1 SGHRS and CDR2 YFSETQ. This CDR3 has 11 amino acids. Trimming left V 0 bases short and J 3 bases short, with 0 bases between. The CDR3 reads CASSLEETQYF. CDR3 sequence (DNA): TGCGCCAGCAGCTTGGAAGAGACCCAGTACTTC. The full variable domain, with the rest looked up from reference TRBV5-1 and TRBJ2-5, is KAGVTQTPRYLIKTRGQQVTLSCSPISGHRSVSWYQQTPGQGLQFLFEYFSETQRNKGNFPGRFSGRQFSNSRSEMNVSTLELGDSALYLCASSLEETQYFGPGTRLLVL.

This clone was seen more than once but under ten times. The chain recombines TRBV4-3 with TRBJ1-1, with D possibly TRBD1 on 6 matching bases. There are 13 residues in the CDR3. CDR1 LGHNA and CDR2 YSLEER come from the germline V gene. V shed 2 bases and J shed 12 bases, with 16 bases lying between them. As DNA, the CDR3 is TGCGCCAGCAGCCAACTGGGTTTTACAGGGTCTTTCTTT. This sequence encodes CASSQLGFTGSFF.

This chain connects TRBV2 to TRBJ1-6; D remains ambiguous. The CDR3 covers 16 residues. V lost 2 bases and J lost 0, with 8 bases in between. Germline V lookup: CDR1 SNHLY, CDR2 FYNNEI. CDR3 sequence: CASSESGVSYNSPLHF. In DNA, the CDR3 is TGTGCCAGCAGTGAATCCGGTGTCTCCTATAATTCACCCCTCCACTTT.

The rearrangement links TRBV28 to TRBJ1-1; 7 nucleotides align to TRBD1. Germline lookup yields CDR1 MDHEN and CDR2 SYDVKM. The CDR3 has 14 residues. Trimming removed 7 bases from V and 4 bases from J; junction bases left unmatched: 9. The CDR3 region has the DNA TGTGCCAGCAAACGAGAGGGGGCGATCACTGAAGCTTTCTTT. Its translation is CASKREGAITEAFF.

The chain recombines TRBV28 with TRBJ2-6; D is ambiguous. CDR3 length: 14 amino acids. V gave up 6 bases and J gave up 1 base, with 7 bases separating them. Germline V gives CDR1 MDHEN, CDR2 SYDVKM. CDR3 DNA: TGTGCCAGCAGCAGATTATCTGGGGCCAACGTCCTGACTTTC. Its protein is CASSRLSGANVLTF. Looking up the rest from reference TRBV28 and TRBJ2-6 gives the full variable domain: DVKVTQSSRYLVKRTGEKVFLECVQDMDHENMFWYRQDPGLGLRLIYFSYDVKMKEKGDIPEGYSVSREKKERFSLILESASTNQTSMYLCASSRLSGANVLTFGAGSRLTVL.